This TCR beta chain was identified in a study of CD8+CD57+ T cells in acquired aplastic anemia. About the research overall: Sorted CD4+ and CD8+ cells yielded DNA averaging around 3 ug. Whole-study findings and limits: Patients and controls had in common approximately 30 CD8+ CDR3 sequences.

Profiles of TCR beta VDJ and CDR3 were generated from a genomic DNA template. TCRdb ran MiXCR on the reads and lists one entry per CDR3 protein. The sample yields hundreds of thousands of distinct CDR3 sequences, around 32% seen once. Those patients picked for sequencing had displayed CD8+CD57+ cell expansion on flow cytometry. Every patient was diagnosed with severe acquired aplastic anemia. The germline gives CDR1 DFQATT, CDR2 SNEGSKA (reference sequence). The CDR3 runs to 14 residues. V lost 0 bases and J 4 bases, leaving 12 bases between the germline ends. Concerning this clonotype itself: The antigen is undetermined.

Sequencing was carried out using sorted CD4+, CD8+, or CD8+CD57+ T cells (not recorded which) from PBMCs. The rearrangement joins TRBV20-1 to TRBJ1-1, with TRBD1 as a possible D gene (6 bases). This receptor was taken from a human donor with aplastic anemia. The DNA for the CDR3 is TGCAGTGCTAGAGATCGGGGGGCTGGCACTGAAGCTTTCTTT. Its protein is CSARDRGAGTEAFF.